One and the same sample provided the 27 T cell receptor beta chains below, sequenced in a study of blood T cell repertoires in COVID-19. TCRdb's table, derived via immunoSEQ multiplex PCR, lists solely in-frame clones and lacks some. The data hold more than 80,000 clones, with 86% observed a single time. Material for sequencing was peripheral blood. The receptors stem from a man older than 75 with acute or convalescent COVID-19.

The J gene is TRBJ2-6, the V gene TRBV5-8; 8 nucleotides align to TRBD1. CDR1 is SGHTS and CDR2 is YDEGEE in the germline V gene. The CDR3 sequence is 15 residues long. Unmatched junction bases numbered 2, after V lost 4 bases and J lost 2 bases. As DNA, the CDR3 is TGTGCCAGCAGCAAGACAGGGGCTGGGGCCAACGTCCTGACTTTC. Protein product: CASSKTGAGANVLTF.

J is TRBJ2-3 and V is TRBV7-6; no definite D call. The germline V gene encodes CDR1 SGHVS and CDR2 FNYEAQ. With 1 base removed from V and 1 base from J, the gap between germline ends came to 9 bases. The CDR3 sequence is 15 residues long. CDR3 coding DNA: TGTGCCAGCAGCTTAGGCGGCGCCCGCACAGATACGCAGTATTTT. It codes for CASSLGGARTDTQYF.

This chain uses TRBV18 with TRBJ2-5; D is unresolved. Trimming took off 6 bases at V and 4 bases at J, with 12 bases between the two ends. The CDR3 sequence is 13 residues long. From germline, CDR1 is KGHSH and CDR2 LQKENI. CDR3 protein: CASSPGLGETQYF. The DNA for the CDR3 is TGTGCCAGCTCCCCCGGTCTCGGAGAGACCCAGTACTTC. The entire variable domain, with the rest obtained from reference TRBV18 and TRBJ2-5, is as follows: NAGVMQNPRHLVRRRGQEARLRCSPMKGHSHVYWYRQLPEEGLKFMVYLQKENIIDESGMPKERFSAEFPKEGPSILRIQQVVRGDSAAYFCASSPGLGETQYFGPGTRLLVL.

The chain employs TRBV15 and TRBJ2-4; no clear D gene. The CDR3 is 15 residues long. V was trimmed by 1 base and J by 1 base, leaving 8 bases between them. CDR1 LNHNV and CDR2 YYDKDF come from the germline V gene (reference sequence). The DNA for the CDR3 is TGTGCCACCAGCAGAGTACAGAAGGCCAAAAACATTCAGTACTTC. This sequence encodes CATSRVQKAKNIQYF.

J is TRBJ2-7 and V is TRBV2; possible D gene TRBD2, 5 bases. Germline CDR1 and CDR2: SNHLY and FYNNEI. The CDR3 is made up of 15 amino acids. Trimming removed 0 bases from V and 7 bases from J, with 16 bases in between. In DNA, the CDR3 is TGTGCCAGCAGTGAAGCCGCCGGGATGGCGGGTGAGCAGTACTTC. It is translated as CASSEAAGMAGEQYF.

This sequence joins TRBV28 and TRBJ2-2, with TRBD2 identical over 12 bases. CDR1 is MDHEN, CDR2 SYDVKM, per germline. V was clipped by 7 bases and J by 5 bases; unmatched bases: 5. There are 15 residues in the CDR3. The chain's CDR3 is CASTLTSGRTGELFF. The CDR3 DNA follows: TGTGCCAGCACCCTAACTAGCGGGAGGACCGGGGAGCTGTTTTTT. The entire variable domain, with the rest obtained from reference TRBV28 and TRBJ2-2, is as follows: DVKVTQSSRYLVKRTGEKVFLECVQDMDHENMFWYRQDPGLGLRLIYFSYDVKMKEKGDIPEGYSVSREKKERFSLILESASTNQTSMYLCASTLTSGRTGELFFGEGSRLTVL.

V usage is TRBV29-1 and J usage is TRBJ1-1, with 10 bases matching TRBD1. This CDR3 spans 13 amino acids. The V and J ends lost 7 bases and 1 base, in that order; junction bases with no gene match: 3. The germline gives CDR1 SQVTM, CDR2 ANQGSEA. This CDR3 reads CSAGDRGNTEAFF. CDR3 bases: TGCAGCGCCGGGGACAGGGGGAACACTGAAGCTTTCTTT.

This chain uses TRBV6-1 with TRBJ1-4, with 8 bases fitting TRBD1. In germline, CDR1 is MNHNS, CDR2 SASEGT. Trimming took 6 bases from V and 3 from J; bases not matched to a gene: 3. The CDR3 contains 14 residues. CDR3 residues: CASRPGQANEKLFF. CDR3 sequence (DNA): TGTGCCAGCAGGCCGGGACAGGCTAATGAAAAACTGTTTTTT.

V gene TRBV4-2 combines with J gene TRBJ1-1, with 9 bases identical to TRBD1. The CDR3 is 14 residues long. With V trimmed by 4 bases and J by 2 bases, 2 bases remained unmatched. Germline V gene lookup returns CDR1 LGHNA and CDR2 YNFKEQ. Here the CDR3 reads CASSRGQGNTEAFF. As DNA, the CDR3 is TGTGCCAGCAGCCGGGGACAGGGTAACACTGAAGCTTTCTTT.

This clone has only a few counts. The chain recombines TRBV2 with TRBJ2-7; 9 bases match TRBD2. CDR1 and CDR2 (germline): SNHLY, FYNNEI. V dropped 4 bases and J dropped 0; count of bases not matched to a gene: 10. The CDR3 has 17 residues. CDR3 nucleotide sequence: TGTGCCAGCAGTGGGGCCTCTGGACTAGCGATCTCCTACGAGCAGTACTTC. Translated: CASSGASGLAISYEQYF.

J is TRBJ2-7 and V is TRBV18, with TRBD1 matching over 7 bases. J was trimmed by 2 bases and V by 3 bases; bases with no gene match: 1. The CDR3 contains 13 residues. The germline V gene has CDR1 KGHSH and CDR2 LQKENI. CDR3 DNA sequence: TGTGCCAGCTCACCGACAGGGCCCTACGAGCAGTACTTC. It specifies CASSPTGPYEQYF.

Notes on this clone: This same CDR3 is encoded by further DNA sequences in the sample. The chain combines TRBV18 with TRBJ1-1; D remains unclear. Germline V gene lookup returns CDR1 KGHSH and CDR2 LQKENI. The V end was cut by 1 base, the J end by 2 bases, with 5 bases between. The CDR3 extends over 13 amino acids. The CDR3 sequence: CASSPQQNTEAFF. CDR3 nucleotide sequence: TGTGCCAGCTCACCACAACAAAACACTGAAGCTTTCTTT.

The gene calls are TRBV5-1 and TRBJ2-1, with 9 nucleotides matching TRBD2. CDR1 and CDR2 from the germline V gene are SGHRS and YFSETQ. CDR3 length: 15 residues. The trim removed 4 bases at V and 3 bases at J, leaving 5 bases unmatched. CDR3: CASSGGTSSYNEQFF. The CDR3 DNA is TGCGCCAGCAGCGGCGGGACTAGCAGCTACAATGAGCAGTTCTTC.

This clone has just one count. The chain is built from TRBV28 and TRBJ2-1; 14 positions match TRBD2. In germline, CDR1 is MDHEN, CDR2 SYDVKM. Germline trimming cut 4 bases from V and 4 bases from J; bases unmatched to any gene: 9. The CDR3 runs 18 residues. Here the CDR3 DNA reads TGTGCCAGCAGTTCTTGGACTAGCGGGAGGAGGGGGTACAATGAGCAGTTCTTC. Translation: CASSSWTSGRRGYNEQFF.

The chain employs TRBV19 and TRBJ1-2, with TRBD1 matching over 9 bases. V lost 5 bases to trimming and J lost 5 bases; unmatched junction nucleotides: 3. There are 13 residues in the CDR3. Germline V gene sequence: CDR1 LNHDA, CDR2 SQIVND (reference sequence). CDR3 in DNA: TGTGCCAGTAGTCGAGACAGGGGGTATGGCTACACCTTC. It translates to CASSRDRGYGYTF.

This sequence joins TRBV6-5 and TRBJ2-5, with D perhaps matching TRBD1 (6 bases). V dropped 6 bases and J dropped 7 bases, with 15 bases sitting between them. This CDR3 has 13 residues. From germline, CDR1 is MNHEY and CDR2 SVGAGI. The CDR3 sequence is CASRATGIATQYF. The CDR3 DNA is TGTGCCAGCAGGGCTACAGGGATCGCGACCCAGTACTTC.

CDR3 protein: CASSQLIQPQHF. The CDR3 DNA sequence: TGTGCCAGCAGCCAACTAATTCAGCCCCAGCATTTT. This chain links TRBV28 with TRBJ1-5; D ambiguous. The germline gives CDR1 MDHEN, CDR2 SYDVKM. Trimming left V 6 bases short and J 6 bases short, with 9 bases between. This CDR3 region has 12 residues.

The chain uses TRBV4-1 and TRBJ2-5; TRBD2 aligns across 10 bases. CDR3 size: 13 residues. Germline V gene lookup returns CDR1 MGHRA and CDR2 YSYEKL. V shed 4 bases and J 4 bases; nucleotides not matched to a gene: 0. CDR3 protein: CASSRLAGETQYF. CDR3 DNA sequence: TGCGCCAGCAGCCGACTAGCGGGAGAGACCCAGTACTTC.

This chain links TRBV5-1 with TRBJ2-3, with a possible D match to TRBD1 (5 bases). V was pared by 0 bases and J by 0 bases, with 8 bases between. The CDR3 sequence is 15 residues long. Looked up from germline, CDR1 is SGHRS and CDR2 is YFSETQ. The CDR3 nucleotides are TGCGCCAGCAGCTTGGACAGGCCTAGCACAGATACGCAGTATTTT. This gives the protein CASSLDRPSTDTQYF.

In DNA, the CDR3 is TGTGCCAGCAGTTCCTCAGGGGGCGCGAGCACCGGGGAGCTGTTTTTT. Its protein product is CASSSSGGASTGELFF. The chain joins TRBV6-2 or TRBV6-3 to TRBJ2-2, with 8 bases lining up with TRBD1. This CDR3 spans 16 amino acids. Germline V CDR1 and CDR2: MNHEY, SVGEGT. V dropped 4 bases and J dropped 4; count of bases not matched to a gene: 8.

This clone was detected only a few times. V and J are TRBV28 and TRBJ1-5; D unclear. Germline values: CDR1 MDHEN, CDR2 SYDVKM. The length of the CDR3 is 15 residues. Trimming pared 0 bases from V and 1 base from J, leaving 7 bases between. The CDR3 here is CASSLWDFSNQPQHF. Here the CDR3 DNA reads TGTGCCAGCAGTTTATGGGACTTCAGCAATCAGCCCCAGCATTTT.

There are a few counts of this clone. This chain's CDR3 is CASSPGQSSYEQYF. Here the CDR3 DNA reads TGTGCCAGCTCCCCGGGACAGAGCTCCTACGAGCAGTACTTC. The chain couples TRBV18 to TRBJ2-7; 7 nucleotides line up with TRBD1. The CDR3 loop spans 14 amino acids. J was trimmed by 0 bases and V by 6 bases; bases with no gene match: 5. The germline V gene has CDR1 KGHSH and CDR2 LQKENI.

This chain links TRBV24-1 with TRBJ1-1; a possible D gene is TRBD1 (6 bases). This CDR3 comprises 14 residues. CDR1 KGHDR and CDR2 SFDVKD come from the germline V gene. The V end lost 5 bases, the J end lost 2 bases, and 11 bases lay between the germline ends. In DNA form, the CDR3 reads TGTGCCACCAGTGGAGGGGGACGAAACACTGAAGCTTTCTTT. Translating gives CATSGGGRNTEAFF.

V gene TRBV29-1 combines with J gene TRBJ2-4, with 8 bases matching TRBD1. This CDR3 has 12 residues. Germline-derived CDR1 and CDR2 are SQVTM and ANQGSEA. Germline trimming cut 5 bases from V and 10 bases from J; bases unmatched to any gene: 7. Here the CDR3 reads CSVSGTGGIQYF. CDR3 DNA: TGCAGCGTTTCCGGGACAGGAGGGATTCAGTACTTC.

The chain carries TRBV5-1 and TRBJ2-3; no firm D call. The V and J ends lost 8 bases and 0 bases respectively, with 16 bases between them. Germline V lookup: CDR1 SGHRS, CDR2 YFSETQ. The CDR3 sequence is 15 residues long. The CDR3 loop is CASKLTTSSTDTQYF. The CDR3 nucleotides are TGCGCCAGTAAACTTACTACCTCAAGCACAGATACGCAGTATTTT.

The V and J genes are TRBV19 and TRBJ1-5; TRBD1 matches 7 bases. Trimming cost V 5 bases and J 2 bases; bases outside gene matches: 12. This CDR3 has 17 residues. Germline CDR1 reads LNHDA; CDR2 reads SQIVND (reference sequence). The CDR3: CASSLQGQSSGNQPQHF. DNA for the CDR3: TGTGCCAGTAGTCTCCAGGGACAGTCGAGCGGCAATCAGCCCCAGCATTTT. Full variable domain (remainder filled in from reference TRBV19 and TRBJ1-5): DGGITQSPKYLFRKEGQNVTLSCEQNLNHDAMYWYRQDPGQGLRLIYYSQIVNDFQKGDIAEGYSVSREKKESFPLTVTSAQKNPTAFYLCASSLQGQSSGNQPQHFGDGTRLSIL.

The CDR3 nucleotides are TGTGCCAGCAGCCAAAGGGACAGGGGCGGGTACTATGGCTACACCTTC. Protein product: CASSQRDRGGYYGYTF. The chain combines TRBV27 with TRBJ1-2, with 10 bases identical to TRBD1. Unmatched junction bases numbered 10, after V lost 6 bases and J lost 3 bases. This CDR3 is 16 amino acids long. Germline assignment: CDR1 MNHEY and CDR2 SMNVEV (reference sequence).